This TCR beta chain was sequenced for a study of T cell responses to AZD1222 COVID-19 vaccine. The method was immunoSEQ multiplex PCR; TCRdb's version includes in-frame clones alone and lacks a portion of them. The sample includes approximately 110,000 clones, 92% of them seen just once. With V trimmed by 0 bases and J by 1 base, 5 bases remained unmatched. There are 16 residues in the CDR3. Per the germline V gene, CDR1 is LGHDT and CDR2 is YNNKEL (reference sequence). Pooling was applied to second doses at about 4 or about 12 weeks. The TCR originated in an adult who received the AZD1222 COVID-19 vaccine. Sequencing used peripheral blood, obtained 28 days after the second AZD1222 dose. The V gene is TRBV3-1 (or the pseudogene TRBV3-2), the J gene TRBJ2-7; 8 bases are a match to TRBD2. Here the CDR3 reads CASSQDSASGSYEQYF. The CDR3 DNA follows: TGTGCCAGCAGCCAAGACAGTGCTAGCGGGTCCTACGAGCAGTACTTC.